Below are 18 T cell receptor delta chains sequenced from a single sample in a study of Vδ1+ human thymocytes. Broader study findings: Highly polyclonal TRG and TRD repertoires with Gaussian CDR3 length distributions appeared in thymus.

Sequences come from RNA converted to cDNA by reverse transcription. Pooled V-gene forward primers with one constant-region reverse primer generated the CDR3 amplicons by multiplex PCR. With CATT, TCRdb re-called clones from the multiplex PCR reads. The table shows 45,000 to 75,000 delta-chain clones, with about 16% occurring only once. Which antigens these TCRs recognize remains unknown. Sequenced input: Vdelta1+ gamma-delta thymocytes from the thymus. Stated subset: FACS-sorted CD3+ TCRalphabeta- TCRVdelta1+ TCRVdelta2- thymocytes. The receptors were gathered from a girl under three years old who had congenital heart surgery.

The chain carries TRDV1 and TRDJ1, with D possibly matching TRDD2 (6 bases). V lost 5 bases and J 6 bases, leaving 37 bases between the germline ends. Germline CDR1 and CDR2: TSWWSYY and QGS. This CDR3 region has 21 residues. CDR3 residues: CALGHSYTLRGPPYHTNKLIF. The CDR3 DNA reads TGTGCTCTTGGGCATTCCTATACCCTTCGGGGGCCACCATATCATACCAATAAACTCATCTTT.

V is TRDV1 and J is TRDJ1; tentatively, D is TRDD3 (5 bases). The germline gives CDR1 TSWWSYY, CDR2 QGS. The CDR3 runs 24 residues. Between the trimmed V and J ends, which lost 5 bases and 2 bases, there was a span of 42 bases. As DNA, the CDR3 is TGTGCTCTTGGGAAGAGTCCCAGGGAGACAATTCCAAGAGGGGAGTCCTCCATTACCGATAAACTCATCTTT. Residues: CALGKSPRETIPRGESSITDKLIF.

This chain connects TRDV1 to TRDJ1, with D uncertain. V lost 2 bases and J 3 bases, leaving 16 bases between the germline ends. The V gene's germline CDR1 is TSWWSYY and CDR2 QGS. The CDR3 consists of 16 residues. The CDR3 region has the DNA TGTGCTCTTGGGGAAATCGTGAGTCGTTTGGCCGATAAACTCATCTTT. This codes for CALGEIVSRLADKLIF.

The chain joins TRDV1 to TRDJ1, with 12 bases that match TRDD3. CDR1 is TSWWSYY and CDR2 is QGS in the germline V gene. The CDR3 is made up of 23 amino acids. V lost 3 bases to trimming and J lost 0 bases; unmatched junction nucleotides: 23. The CDR3, as DNA: TGTGCTCTTGGGGAGCTACATTTCCTACCTACTGGGGGATACCTCCAGTACACCGATAAACTCATCTTT. Translated: CALGELHFLPTGGYLQYTDKLIF.

This clone came up a few times. This chain uses TRDV1 with TRDJ1; D is unresolved. Germline V gene data show CDR1 as TSWWSYY and CDR2 as QGS. V was clipped by 3 bases and J by 0 bases, with 23 bases between them. The CDR3 has 19 amino acids. CDR3 sequence reads: CALGDFFPSPYRYTDKLIF. The CDR3 nucleotides read TGTGCTCTTGGGGACTTTTTTCCCAGCCCGTACAGGTACACCGATAAACTCATCTTT.

V is TRDV1 and J is TRDJ1, with 12 positions matching TRDD3. This CDR3 is 22 amino acids long. V lost 2 bases, J lost 0 bases, and 19 bases stayed unmatched. Germline-derived CDR1 and CDR2 are TSWWSYY and QGS. The CDR3 DNA reads TGTGCTCTTGGGGAATGTACCCTAATGTCTGTCTGGGGGATACGATACACCGATAAACTCATCTTT. Translation: CALGECTLMSVWGIRYTDKLIF.

This rearrangement joins TRDV1 to TRDJ1; no reliable D call. The V end lost 4 bases, the J end lost 4 bases, and 7 bases lay between the germline ends. Per the germline V gene, CDR1 is TSWWSYY and CDR2 is QGS. The CDR3 totals 12 residues. CDR3 region: CALGGPGDKLIF. The CDR3 nucleotides read TGTGCTCTTGGGGGGCCTGGCGATAAACTCATCTTT.

In the case of this clone: The germline gene is not matched at one end of the junction; a read error may be the cause. The genes are TRDV1 and TRDJ1; D is perhaps TRDD3 (5 bases). This CDR3 has 16 residues. CDR1 is TSWWSYY, CDR2 QGS, per germline. CDR3 loop: CALGELLPGETDKLIF. CDR3 nucleotide sequence: TGTGCTCTTGGGGAACTTCTACCCGGGGAGACCGATAAACTCATTTTT.

This clone was picked up a small number of times. This chain joins TRDV1 and TRDJ1; the D gene is possibly TRDD2 (5 bases). Germline CDR1 is TSWWSYY and CDR2 is QGS. The CDR3 is made up of 21 amino acids. Deletions cut 0 bases from V and 3 bases from J, with 29 bases between. The CDR3 region has the DNA TGTGCTCTTGGGGAACTAGATCCCTACAGTTCTTCCAGGGAGGCCGCCGATAAACTCATCTTT. Its protein is CALGELDPYSSSREAADKLIF.

A few counts support this clone. V usage is TRDV1 and J usage is TRDJ1; 12 positions agree with TRDD3. The CDR3 covers 23 residues. J gave up 3 bases and V 1 base, and 24 bases lay outside the gene matches. CDR1 and CDR2 from the germline V gene are TSWWSYY and QGS. Written as DNA, the CDR3 is TGTGCTCTTGGGGAACGTCCCGGCCCCCCTCGTACTGGGGGATACAAGAAGCCCGATAAACTCATCTTT. Amino acid sequence: CALGERPGPPRTGGYKKPDKLIF.

The rearrangement uses TRDV1 and TRDJ1; 10 bases match TRDD3. V gave up 5 bases and J gave up 5 bases; unmatched junction bases: 17. CDR1 is TSWWSYY and CDR2 is QGS in the germline V gene. This CDR3 spans 18 amino acids. CDR3 bases: TGTGCTCTTGGGAAGGGTACGTATTGGGGGATACAAGGAGATAAACTCATCTTT. Amino acid sequence: CALGKGTYWGIQGDKLIF.

This clone was observed a handful of times. The gene calls are TRDV1 and TRDJ1; 12 bases match TRDD3. The CDR3 covers 21 residues. Germline V gene data show CDR1 as TSWWSYY and CDR2 as QGS. Trimming cost V 0 bases and J 4 bases; bases outside gene matches: 18. The DNA of the CDR3 is TGTGCTCTTGGGGAACTTGAGTACTGGCTGGGGGATACGCCTAGGTTCGATAAACTCATCTTT. Amino acids: CALGELEYWLGDTPRFDKLIF.

The rearrangement uses TRDV1 and TRDJ1; the D is unclear. The germline V gene has CDR1 TSWWSYY and CDR2 QGS. This CDR3 spans 17 amino acids. V lost 6 bases, J lost 1 base, and 21 bases lay in between. CDR3 region: CALGESNLPGRTDKLIF. CDR3 in DNA: TGTGCTCTTGGTGAGTCCAACTTGCCCGGCCGCACCGATAAACTCATCTTT.

This chain uses TRDV1 with TRDJ1; 8 bases agree with TRDD3. CDR1 and CDR2 (germline): TSWWSYY, QGS. The length of the CDR3 is 23 residues. V dropped 3 bases and J dropped 0; count of bases not matched to a gene: 27. In DNA form, the CDR3 reads TGTGCTCTTGGGGATCCCCCACCCCCACTGGGGGGTCTGGGGGACCCTTACACCGATAAACTCATCTTT. Protein sequence: CALGDPPPPLGGLGDPYTDKLIF.

The sample holds a few counts of this clone. The rearrangement uses TRAV29/DV5 and TRDJ1; 7 positions match TRDD3. Germline CDR1 NSMFDY, CDR2 ISSIKDK. V was clipped by 2 bases and J by 0 bases; unmatched bases: 13. The CDR3 sequence is 17 residues long. The DNA for the CDR3 is TGTGCAGCAAGTGGGGGGTACTGGGGATCCAACACCGATAAACTCATCTTT. This sequence encodes CAASGGYWGSNTDKLIF.

In the case of this clone: A junction boundary mismatches the germline segment, possibly from a read error. The rearrangement links TRDV2 to TRDJ1, with 9 positions matching TRDD3. The CDR3 has 20 amino acids. Germline V gene data show CDR1 as GEAIGNYY and CDR2 as EKD. Here the CDR3 DNA reads TGTGCCTGTGACACGTTACTGGGGGACAATAGGATGGCGTACACCGATAAACCCATCTTT. It is translated as CACDTLLGDNRMAYTDKPIF.

In its sample, this clone was seen a few times. The chain uses TRDV1 and TRDJ1; 9 bases map to TRDD2. V lost 4 bases to trimming and J lost 0 bases; unmatched junction nucleotides: 15. The CDR3 sequence is 19 residues long. Germline CDR1 TSWWSYY, CDR2 QGS. CDR3 residues: CALGVGLPTRGTYTDKLIF. In DNA, the CDR3 is TGTGCTCTTGGGGTAGGCCTTCCTACCCGGGGGACCTACACCGATAAACTCATCTTT.

This clone was counted only a few times. The gene calls are TRDV2 and TRDJ1; 11 positions agree with TRDD3. Germline CDR1 reads GEAIGNYY; CDR2 reads EKD. The CDR3 loop spans 16 amino acids. V was clipped by 3 bases and J by 1 base; unmatched bases: 6. The CDR3 loop reads CACDFTWGIRTDKLIF. The DNA of the CDR3 is TGTGCCTGTGACTTCACTTGGGGGATACGCACCGATAAACTCATCTTT.